This record concerns one T cell receptor beta chain sequence. Its matching antigen is unknown. Per the germline V gene, CDR1 is SQVTM and CDR2 is ANQGSEA. Trimming pared 0 bases from V and 6 bases from J, leaving 14 bases between. The CDR3 sequence is 15 residues long. The sample is drawn from a study of T cells in Graves' hyperthyroidism and ophthalmopathy. Looking at the study overall: Initial diagnosis, before any treatment, was when peripheral blood was collected. The study, taken as a whole, reports: Clonotypes that were expanded in thyroid above 0.001 mostly appeared in blood too.

Thyroid ultrasound and orbital computed tomography, with clinical symptoms and serum thyroxine and TRAb, informed diagnoses. Amplified TCR beta CDR3 regions came from RNA transcripts. HTBI primers were employed in a first-round RT-PCR of the TCR CDR3. One entry per CDR3 protein, called by TCRdb with MiXCR from the multiplex PCR reads. This sample carries around 180,000 distinct CDR3 sequences, 17% of them seen once, and the ten largest clones take under 35%. V usage is TRBV29-1 and J usage is TRBJ2-2; perhaps TRBD2 as D (6 bases). The origin of this receptor is a woman between 50 and 59 years old with Graves' hyperthyroidism. Material for sequencing was blood. The CDR3 is CSVEDSGRSAGELFF. The CDR3 nucleotides read TGCAGCGTTGAAGATTCTGGGAGGTCTGCCGGGGAGCTGTTTTTT.